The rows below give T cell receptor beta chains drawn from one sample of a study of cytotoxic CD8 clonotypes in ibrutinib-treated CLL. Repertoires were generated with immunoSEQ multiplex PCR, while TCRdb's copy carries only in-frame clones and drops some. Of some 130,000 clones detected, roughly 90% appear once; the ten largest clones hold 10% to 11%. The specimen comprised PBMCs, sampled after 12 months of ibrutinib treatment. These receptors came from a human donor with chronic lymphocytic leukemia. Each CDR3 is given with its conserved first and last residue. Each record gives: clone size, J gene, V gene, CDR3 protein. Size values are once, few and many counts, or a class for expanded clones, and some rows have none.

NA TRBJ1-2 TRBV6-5 CASRTRGAGNYGYTF
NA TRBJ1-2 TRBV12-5 CASGFRTGGNNYGYTF
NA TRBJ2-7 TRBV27 CASSLDTSGTYEQYF
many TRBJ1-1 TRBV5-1 CASSPIVTGGFTEAFF
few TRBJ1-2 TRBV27 CASRREGPTNYGYTF
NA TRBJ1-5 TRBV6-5 CASGTMSPQHF
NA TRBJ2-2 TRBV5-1 CASSLAGSGGRAVELFF
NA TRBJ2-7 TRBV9 CASSVPRSRGKHSYEQYF
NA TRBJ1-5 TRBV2 CASRAHDRSNQPQHF
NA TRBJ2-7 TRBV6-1 CASSAPVAGGLGEQYF
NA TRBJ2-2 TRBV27 CASGLASGELFF
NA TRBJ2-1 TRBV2 CASTGNEQFF
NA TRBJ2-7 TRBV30 CAWRGHREQYF
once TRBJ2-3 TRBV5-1 CASSFEGTDTQYF
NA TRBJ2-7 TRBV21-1 CASSNTRGSEQYF
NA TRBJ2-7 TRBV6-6 CASTSLVGYEQYF
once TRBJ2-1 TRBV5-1 CASSLAPENYNNEQFF
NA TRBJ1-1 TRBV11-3 CASSLVGNTEAFF
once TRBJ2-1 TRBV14 CASSLKAGSGSVF
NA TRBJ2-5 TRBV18 CASSREETQYF
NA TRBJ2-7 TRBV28 CASSLEGARAYEQYF
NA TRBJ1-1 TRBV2 CASSRQGSYTEAFF
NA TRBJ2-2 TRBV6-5 CASRRGYGLFF
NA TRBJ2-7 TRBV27 CASSSLLAERLAYEQYF
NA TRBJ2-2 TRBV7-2 CASSKDGWAGELFF
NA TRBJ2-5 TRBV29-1 CSVTSGRSPETQYF
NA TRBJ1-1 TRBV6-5 CASSYITGSTEAFF
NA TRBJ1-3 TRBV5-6 CASSFFYRGYPNTIYF
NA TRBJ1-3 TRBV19 CASQAYSGNTIYF
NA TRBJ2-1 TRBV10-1 CASSEEGRGRSEQFF
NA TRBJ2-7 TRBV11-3 CASSSGDAFGDEQYF
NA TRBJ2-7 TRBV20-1 CSASGAYEQYF
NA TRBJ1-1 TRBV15 CATSRDGAGVAEAFF
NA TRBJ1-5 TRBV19 CASRDYGGQPQHF
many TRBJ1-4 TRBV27 CASSFRQGVLEKLFF
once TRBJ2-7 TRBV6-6 CASRTINRDTEQYF
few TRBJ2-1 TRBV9 CASSVASADNEQFF
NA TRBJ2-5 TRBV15 CATSREHGQTRGETQYF
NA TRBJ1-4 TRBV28 CASRAFQATNEKLFF
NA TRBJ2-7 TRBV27 CASSPDDSPYEQYF
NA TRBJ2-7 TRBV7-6 CASSLLGSGRATHYEQYF
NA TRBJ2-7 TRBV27 CASSFSPLETASYEQYF